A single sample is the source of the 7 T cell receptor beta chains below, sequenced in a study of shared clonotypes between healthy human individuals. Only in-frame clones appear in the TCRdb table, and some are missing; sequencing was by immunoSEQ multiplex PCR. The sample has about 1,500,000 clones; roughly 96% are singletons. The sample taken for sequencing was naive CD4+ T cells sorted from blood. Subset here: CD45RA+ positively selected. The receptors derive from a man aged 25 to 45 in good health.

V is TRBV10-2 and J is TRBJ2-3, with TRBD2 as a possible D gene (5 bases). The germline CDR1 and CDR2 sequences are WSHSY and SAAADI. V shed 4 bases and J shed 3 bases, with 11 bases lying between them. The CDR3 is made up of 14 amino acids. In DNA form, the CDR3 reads TGCGCCAGCAGTGGAGGGCTCGGGACAGATACGCAGTATTTT. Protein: CASSGGLGTDTQYF.

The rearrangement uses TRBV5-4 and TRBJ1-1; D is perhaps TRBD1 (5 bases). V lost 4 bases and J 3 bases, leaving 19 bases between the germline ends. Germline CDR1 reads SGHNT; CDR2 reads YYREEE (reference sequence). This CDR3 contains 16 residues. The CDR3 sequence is CASSQDGARGYTEAFF. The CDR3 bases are TGTGCCAGCAGCCAGGACGGGGCGCGGGGGTACACTGAAGCTTTCTTT. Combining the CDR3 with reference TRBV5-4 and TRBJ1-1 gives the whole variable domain ETGVTQSPTHLIKTRGQQVTLRCSSQSGHNTVSWYQQALGQGPQFIFQYYREEENGRGNFPPRFSGLQFPNYSSELNVNALELDDSALYLCASSQDGARGYTEAFFGQGTRLTVV.

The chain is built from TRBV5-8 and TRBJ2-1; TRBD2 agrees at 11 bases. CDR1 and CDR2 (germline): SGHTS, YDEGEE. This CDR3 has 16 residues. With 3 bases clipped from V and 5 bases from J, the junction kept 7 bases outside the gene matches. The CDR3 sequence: CASSWSGTSGHNEQFF. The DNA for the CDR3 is TGTGCCAGCAGCTGGTCAGGGACTAGCGGCCACAATGAGCAGTTCTTC. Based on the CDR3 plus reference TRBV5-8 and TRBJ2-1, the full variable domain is EAGVTQSPTHLIKTRGQQATLRCSPISGHTSVYWYQQALGLGLQFLLWYDEGEERNRGNFPPRFSGRQFPNYSSELNVNALELEDSALYLCASSWSGTSGHNEQFFGPGTRLTVL.

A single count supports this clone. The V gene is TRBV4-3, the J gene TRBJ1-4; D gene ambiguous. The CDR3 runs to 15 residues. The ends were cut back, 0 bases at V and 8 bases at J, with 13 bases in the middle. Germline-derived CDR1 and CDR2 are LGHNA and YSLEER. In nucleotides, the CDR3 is TGCGCCAGCAGCCAAGAGGGCTGGCAGGTAGAAAAACTGTTTTTT. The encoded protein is CASSQEGWQVEKLFF.

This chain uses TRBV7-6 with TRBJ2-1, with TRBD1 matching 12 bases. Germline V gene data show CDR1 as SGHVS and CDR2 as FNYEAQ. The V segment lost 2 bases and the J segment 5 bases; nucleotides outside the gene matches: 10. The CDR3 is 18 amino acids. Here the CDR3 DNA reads TGTGCCAGCAGCTTAAGGGGACAGGGGGCCCCAGCAGACAATGAGCAGTTCTTC. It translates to CASSLRGQGAPADNEQFF. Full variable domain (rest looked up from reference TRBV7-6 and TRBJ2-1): GAGVSQSPRYKVTKRGQDVALRCDPISGHVSLYWYRQALGQGPEFLTYFNYEAQQDKSGLPNDRFSAERPEGSISTLTIQRTEQRDSAMYRCASSLRGQGAPADNEQFFGPGTRLTVL.

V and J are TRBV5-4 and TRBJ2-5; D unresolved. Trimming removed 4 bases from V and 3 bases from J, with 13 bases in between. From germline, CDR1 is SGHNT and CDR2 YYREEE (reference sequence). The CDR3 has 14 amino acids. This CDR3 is CASSIHLTEETQYF. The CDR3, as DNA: TGTGCCAGCAGCATCCACCTGACGGAAGAGACCCAGTACTTC. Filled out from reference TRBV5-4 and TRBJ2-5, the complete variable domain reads ETGVTQSPTHLIKTRGQQVTLRCSSQSGHNTVSWYQQALGQGPQFIFQYYREEENGRGNFPPRFSGLQFPNYSSELNVNALELDDSALYLCASSIHLTEETQYFGPGTRLLVL.

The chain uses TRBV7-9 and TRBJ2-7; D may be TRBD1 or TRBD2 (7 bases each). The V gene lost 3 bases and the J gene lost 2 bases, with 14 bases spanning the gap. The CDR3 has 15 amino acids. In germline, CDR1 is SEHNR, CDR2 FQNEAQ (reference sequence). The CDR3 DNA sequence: TGTGCCAGCAGCTTTCCCCAGGGGGGGACCTACGAGCAGTACTTC. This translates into CASSFPQGGTYEQYF.